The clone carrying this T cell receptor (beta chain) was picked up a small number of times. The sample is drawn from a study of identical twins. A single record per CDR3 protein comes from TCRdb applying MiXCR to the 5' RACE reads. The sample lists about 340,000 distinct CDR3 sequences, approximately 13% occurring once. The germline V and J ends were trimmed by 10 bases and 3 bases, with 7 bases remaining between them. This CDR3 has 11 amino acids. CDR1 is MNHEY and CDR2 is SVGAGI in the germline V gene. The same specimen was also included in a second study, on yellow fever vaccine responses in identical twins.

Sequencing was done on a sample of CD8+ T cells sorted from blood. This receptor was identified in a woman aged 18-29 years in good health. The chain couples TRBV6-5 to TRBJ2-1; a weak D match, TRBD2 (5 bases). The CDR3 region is CATRGYNEQFF. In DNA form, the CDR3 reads TGTGCCACACGGGGCTACAATGAGCAGTTCTTC.